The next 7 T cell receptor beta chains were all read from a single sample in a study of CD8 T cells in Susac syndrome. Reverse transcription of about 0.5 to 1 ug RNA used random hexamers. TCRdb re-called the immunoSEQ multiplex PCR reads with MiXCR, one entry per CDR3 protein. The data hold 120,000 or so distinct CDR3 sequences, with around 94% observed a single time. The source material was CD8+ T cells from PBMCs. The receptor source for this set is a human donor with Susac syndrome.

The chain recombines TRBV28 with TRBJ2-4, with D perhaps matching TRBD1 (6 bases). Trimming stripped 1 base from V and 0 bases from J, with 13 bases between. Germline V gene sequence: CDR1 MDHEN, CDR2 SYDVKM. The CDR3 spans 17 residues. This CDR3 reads CASSLSGELLAKNIQYF. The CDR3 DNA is TGTGCCAGCAGTTTATCAGGGGAGCTACTAGCCAAAAACATTCAGTACTTC.

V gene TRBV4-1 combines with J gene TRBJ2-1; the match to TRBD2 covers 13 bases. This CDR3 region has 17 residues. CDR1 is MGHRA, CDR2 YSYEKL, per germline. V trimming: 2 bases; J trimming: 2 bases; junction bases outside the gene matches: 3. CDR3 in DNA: TGCGCCAGCAGCCAATCCGGGACTAGCGGGACCTACAATGAGCAGTTCTTC. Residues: CASSQSGTSGTYNEQFF.

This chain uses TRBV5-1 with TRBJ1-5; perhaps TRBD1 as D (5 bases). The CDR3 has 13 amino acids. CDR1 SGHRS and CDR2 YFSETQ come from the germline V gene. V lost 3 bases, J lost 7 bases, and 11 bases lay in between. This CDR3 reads CASSWGVEQPQHF. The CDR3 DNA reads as TGCGCCAGCAGCTGGGGGGTAGAGCAGCCCCAGCATTTT.

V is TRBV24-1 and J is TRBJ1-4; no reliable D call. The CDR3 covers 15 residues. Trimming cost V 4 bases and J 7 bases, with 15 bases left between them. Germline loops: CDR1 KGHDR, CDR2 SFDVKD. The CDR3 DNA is TGTGCCACCAGTGAGGGAACGGACGGAGCTGAAAAACTGTTTTTT. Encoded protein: CATSEGTDGAEKLFF.

DNA for the CDR3: TGTGCCAGCAGCTTACTAGCGGGGGGGCCGCCCAATGAGCAGTTCTTC. This gives the protein CASSLLAGGPPNEQFF. This chain connects TRBV7-8 to TRBJ2-1; 12 bases line up with TRBD2. The ends lost 2 bases at V and 6 bases at J; junction bases unmatched: 5. This CDR3 comprises 16 residues. The germline gives CDR1 SGHVS, CDR2 FQNEAQ.

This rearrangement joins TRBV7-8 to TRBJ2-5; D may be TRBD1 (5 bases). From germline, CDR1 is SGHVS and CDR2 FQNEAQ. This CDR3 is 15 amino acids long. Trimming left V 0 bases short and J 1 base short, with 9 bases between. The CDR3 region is CASSLAEQGQETQYF. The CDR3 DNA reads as TGTGCCAGCAGCTTAGCGGAGCAGGGCCAAGAGACCCAGTACTTC.

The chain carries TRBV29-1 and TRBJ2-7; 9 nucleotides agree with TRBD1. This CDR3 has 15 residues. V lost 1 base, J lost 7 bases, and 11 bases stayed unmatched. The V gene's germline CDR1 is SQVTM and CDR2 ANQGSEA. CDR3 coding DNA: TGCAGCGTTGAAGGTGGCCGGACAGGGGCGAGGGAGCAGTACTTC. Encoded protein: CSVEGGRTGAREQYF.